The next 24 T cell receptor beta chains were all read from a single sample in a study of cytomegalovirus exposure and HLA in healthy donors (dated by TCRdb to about 2017). Library creation used the immunoSEQ multiplex PCR assay. For the multiplex PCR, a mixture combining 60 forward primers for TCR Vbeta segments and 13 reverse primers for TCR Jbeta segments was used. As stored in TCRdb, this immuneACCESS dataset retains in-frame rearrangements with V and J assigned. A fraction of the clones does not appear; measured against another copy, unresolved V genes explain less than half of the discrepancy, and the remainder lacks a known reason. The sample table lists approximately 100,000 clones, 80% to 90% of them with a count of one. Together, the top ten hold 0.9% to 1.5% of the sample. Material for sequencing was PBMCs. The receptors come from a woman aged 18-29 years in good health and CMV-seronegative.

This chain connects TRBV28 to TRBJ1-5; a possible D gene is TRBD1 (5 bases). Germline V gene sequence: CDR1 MDHEN, CDR2 SYDVKM. Trimming pared 8 bases from V and 3 bases from J, leaving 17 bases between. The CDR3 is made up of 15 amino acids. CDR3 sequence (DNA): TGTGCCAGCTTACCTCAGGGTCGGGCCAATCAGCCCCAGCATTTT. As protein: CASLPQGRANQPQHF.

V usage is TRBV4-3 and J usage is TRBJ1-4; D might be TRBD1 (5 bases). Trimming shortened V by 1 base and J by 8 bases, and 14 bases separated the two germline ends. CDR3 length: 15 residues. Germline V lookup: CDR1 LGHNA, CDR2 YSLEER. CDR3 nucleotides: TGCGCCAGCAGCCAAGTGGGGCAGTACGCGGAAAAACTGTTTTTT. Translating it yields CASSQVGQYAEKLFF.

This CDR3 is CASSLMHRASGELFF. CDR3 in DNA: TGTGCCAGTAGTCTAATGCACAGGGCATCCGGGGAGCTGTTTTTT. The chain recombines TRBV19 with TRBJ2-2, with D possibly TRBD1 on 6 matching bases. The germline V gene has CDR1 LNHDA and CDR2 SQIVND (reference sequence). V was cut by 5 bases and J by 6 bases, with 16 bases left in between. The CDR3 is 15 residues long.

V and J are TRBV7-6 and TRBJ2-5, with 9 positions matching TRBD2. The J call may be in error: the DNA end matches TRBJ2-7 better. Germline CDR1 and CDR2: SGHVS and FNYEAQ. The CDR3 has 17 amino acids. The DNA of the CDR3 is TGTGCCAGCAGCTTAGCGCTACGGGGCGGGGGGGCGGACGAGCAGTACTTC. Translation gives CASSLALRGGGADEQYF.

The genes are TRBV11-3 and TRBJ2-7; 8 nucleotides align to TRBD1. In germline, CDR1 is SGHNT, CDR2 YENEEA. The V segment lost 5 bases and the J segment 8 bases; nucleotides outside the gene matches: 8. This CDR3 has 13 residues. CDR3 protein: CASSLSDRVKQYF. In DNA, the CDR3 is TGTGCCAGCAGCCTATCGGACAGGGTGAAGCAGTACTTC.

This clone was recorded a few times. The J gene is TRBJ2-3, the V gene TRBV29-1; 7 bases are shared with TRBD2. The CDR3 loop spans 13 amino acids. V lost 7 bases, J lost 2 bases, and 6 bases stayed unmatched. CDR1 and CDR2 from the germline V gene are SQVTM and ANQGSEA. The CDR3 DNA sequence: TGCAGCGCCAGCGGGGCGAACACAGATACGCAGTATTTT. Translation: CSASGANTDTQYF.

This chain connects TRBV30 to TRBJ1-2, with no clear D. CDR1 and CDR2 (germline): GTSNPN, SVGIG (reference sequence). Trimming cost V 3 bases and J 5 bases, with 7 bases left between them. This CDR3 spans 11 amino acids. For the CDR3, the DNA is TGTGCCTGGAGAAACAGTTATGGCTACACCTTC. Amino acid sequence: CAWRNSYGYTF.

The chain couples TRBV9 to TRBJ2-4, with 8 bases that match TRBD1. CDR3 size: 13 residues. J lost 7 bases, V lost 4 bases, and 4 bases had no gene match. Germline V gene data show CDR1 as SGDLS and CDR2 as YYNGEE. This CDR3 is CASSKGQDNIQYF. The CDR3 DNA is TGTGCCAGCAGCAAGGGACAGGACAACATTCAGTACTTC.

This rearrangement joins TRBV4-1 to TRBJ2-1, with 11 bases matching TRBD1. Germline trimming cut 4 bases from V and 9 bases from J; bases unmatched to any gene: 14. Germline V CDR1 and CDR2: MGHRA, YSYEKL. There are 17 residues in the CDR3. The CDR3 region has the DNA TGCGCCAGCAGCCGACAGACAACCGGGACAGGGGGTGCTGAGCAGTTCTTC. Translation gives CASSRQTTGTGGAEQFF.

The rearrangement uses TRBV7-3 and TRBJ2-5; 7 positions match TRBD1. V shed 2 bases and J 5 bases; nucleotides not matched to a gene: 5. Germline loops: CDR1 SGHTA, CDR2 FQGTGA. The CDR3 loop spans 14 amino acids. CDR3 amino acids: CASSLQGDGETQYF. CDR3 bases: TGTGCCAGCAGCTTACAGGGGGACGGGGAGACCCAGTACTTC.

V and J are TRBV5-4 and TRBJ2-1, with 12 nucleotides matching TRBD1. The germline V gene has CDR1 SGHNT and CDR2 YYREEE (reference sequence). Trimming at V came to 1 base and at J to 6 bases, leaving 2 bases not matched to a gene. This CDR3 spans 15 amino acids. The CDR3 DNA is TGTGCCAGCAGCTTGTGGGACAGGGGGCGCAATGAGCAGTTCTTC. Its protein product is CASSLWDRGRNEQFF.

This chain joins TRBV7-2 and TRBJ2-1; D is possibly TRBD1 (6 bases). Trimming took 3 bases from V and 5 from J, leaving 8 bases between them. Germline assignment: CDR1 SGHTA and CDR2 FQGNSA. The CDR3 is 13 amino acids. Here the CDR3 reads CASSLDRDNEQFF. CDR3 DNA sequence: TGTGCCAGCAGCTTGGACAGAGACAATGAGCAGTTCTTC. The whole variable domain, filled in from reference TRBV7-2 and TRBJ2-1, reads GAGVSQSPSNKVTEKGKDVELRCDPISGHTALYWYRQSLGQGLEFLIYFQGNSAPDKSGLPSDRFSAERTGGSVSTLTIQRTQQEDSAVYLCASSLDRDNEQFFGPGTRLTVL.

The chain joins TRBV7-8 to TRBJ2-1, with 10 bases matching TRBD2. The CDR3 length is 16 residues. After removal of 5 bases from V and 7 bases from J, the junction contained 11 bases not matched to a gene. Per germline, CDR1 SGHVS and CDR2 FQNEAQ. The CDR3 nucleotides read TGTGCCAGCAGCCCCCTTCTAGCGGGAGATTTAAATGAGCAGTTCTTC. It translates to CASSPLLAGDLNEQFF.

This chain links TRBV11-1 with TRBJ1-2; 12 nucleotides line up with TRBD1. The CDR3 extends over 16 amino acids. Germline V gives CDR1 SGHAT, CDR2 FQDESV (reference sequence). With V trimmed by 3 bases and J by 3 bases, 5 bases remained unmatched. CDR3 amino acids: CASSFSRDRGHYGYTF. The CDR3 DNA follows: TGTGCCAGCAGCTTTTCCCGGGACAGGGGGCACTATGGCTACACCTTC.

The chain links TRBV18 to TRBJ2-1; 10 bases line up with TRBD2. CDR1 KGHSH and CDR2 LQKENI come from the germline V gene. J lost 7 bases, V lost 0 bases, and 9 bases had no gene match. The CDR3 runs to 17 residues. CDR3 region: CASSPPASGGAGNEQFF. In DNA form, the CDR3 reads TGTGCCAGCTCACCACCGGCAAGCGGGGGGGCCGGGAATGAGCAGTTCTTC.

The V call is TRBV29-1, the J call TRBJ1-2, with 7 bases aligning to TRBD1. Germline values: CDR1 SQVTM, CDR2 ANQGSEA. The CDR3 is made up of 12 amino acids. V shed 7 bases and J 4 bases; nucleotides not matched to a gene: 6. Here the CDR3 DNA reads TGCAGCGGCCGGGACAGCGCCTATGGCTACACCTTC. It encodes CSGRDSAYGYTF.

The chain recombines TRBV10-3 with TRBJ2-5, with TRBD1 matching over 9 bases. This CDR3 has 13 amino acids. Germline CDR1 ENHRY, CDR2 SYGVKD. Losses at the gene ends were 5 bases for V and 3 bases for J; bases not matched to a gene: 1. This CDR3 reads CAISWTGEETQYF. The CDR3, as DNA: TGTGCCATCAGTTGGACAGGGGAAGAGACCCAGTACTTC.

This clone was observed a handful of times. The chain recombines TRBV4-1 with TRBJ2-2, with 9 positions matching TRBD2. This CDR3 has 17 residues. CDR1 and CDR2 (germline): MGHRA, YSYEKL. V lost 1 base, J lost 3 bases, and 6 bases stayed unmatched. The CDR3 DNA follows: TGCGCCAGCAGCCAAGTCTTAGCGGGAGTCGACACCGGGGAGCTGTTTTTT. This encodes CASSQVLAGVDTGELFF.

The gene calls are TRBV7-8 and TRBJ1-2, with TRBD1 matching over 9 bases. The CDR3 consists of 15 residues. The V segment lost 5 bases and the J segment 2 bases; nucleotides outside the gene matches: 6. Germline loops: CDR1 SGHVS, CDR2 FQNEAQ. CDR3 sequence (DNA): TGTGCCAGCAGCCCCCAAGGGACAGGGAACTATGGCTACACCTTC. Its translation: CASSPQGTGNYGYTF.

Turning to this clone: Likely a read error: the CDR3 ends without its conserved phenylalanine or tryptophan. The chain has TRBV2 and TRBJ2-7, with 8 bases fitting TRBD2. The V segment lost 8 bases and the J segment 4 bases; nucleotides outside the gene matches: 19. The CDR3 has 17 amino acids. The germline V gene encodes CDR1 SNHLY and CDR2 FYNNEI. CDR3 nucleotide sequence: TGTGCCAGCTATCAACAGGGTACTAGCGGCAGGACTTACGAGCAGTACCTC. It yields the protein CASYQQGTSGRTYEQYL.

This clone was recorded a few times. The CDR3 region has the DNA TGCGCCAGCAGCCAACCTATTCGCAGGGGGCTAAGGGTGAACACTGAAGCTTTCTTT. Amino acid sequence: CASSQPIRRGLRVNTEAFF. V is TRBV4-3 and J is TRBJ1-1; 8 bases line up with TRBD1. Looked up from germline, CDR1 is LGHNA and CDR2 is YSLEER. There are 19 residues in the CDR3. The V and J ends lost 2 bases and 0 bases, in that order; junction bases with no gene match: 14.

J is TRBJ2-5 and V is TRBV5-1; D possibly corresponds to TRBD1 (6 bases). The CDR3 consists of 15 residues. V lost 3 bases and J lost 1, with 13 bases in between. The germline gives CDR1 SGHRS, CDR2 YFSETQ. The CDR3 nucleotides read TGCGCCAGCAGCTGGGGGCCCGGGACCCAAGAGACCCAGTACTTC. This encodes CASSWGPGTQETQYF.

The rearrangement joins TRBV27 to TRBJ2-3; 8 positions agree with TRBD2. The CDR3 consists of 13 residues. Trimming took 7 bases from V and 4 from J; bases not matched to a gene: 4. The germline V gene encodes CDR1 MNHEY and CDR2 SMNVEV (reference sequence). The CDR3 nucleotides are TGTGCCAGCAACAGAGCGGGAGCAGATACGCAGTATTTT. Translation gives CASNRAGADTQYF.

This chain joins TRBV9 and TRBJ2-5, with 10 bases identical to TRBD1. This CDR3 has 15 residues. Germline V gene lookup returns CDR1 SGDLS and CDR2 YYNGEE. Trimming cost V 3 bases and J 4 bases; bases outside gene matches: 6. CDR3 sequence reads: CASSAGTGERETQYF. The DNA for the CDR3 is TGTGCCAGCAGCGCCGGGACAGGGGAGAGAGAGACCCAGTACTTC.